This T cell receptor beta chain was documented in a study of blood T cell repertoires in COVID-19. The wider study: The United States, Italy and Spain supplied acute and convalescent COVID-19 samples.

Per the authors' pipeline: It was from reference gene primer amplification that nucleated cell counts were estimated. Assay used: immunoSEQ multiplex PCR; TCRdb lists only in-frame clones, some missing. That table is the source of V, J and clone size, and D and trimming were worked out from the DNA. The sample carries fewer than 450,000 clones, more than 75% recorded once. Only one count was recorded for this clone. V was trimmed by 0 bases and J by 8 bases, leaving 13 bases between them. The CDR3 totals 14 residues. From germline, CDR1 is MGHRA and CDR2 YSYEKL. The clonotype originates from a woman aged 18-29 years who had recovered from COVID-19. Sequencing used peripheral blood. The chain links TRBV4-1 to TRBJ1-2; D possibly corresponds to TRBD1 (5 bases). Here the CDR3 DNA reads TGCGCCAGCAGCCAAGATATCAGGGCTCGCGGCTACACCTTC. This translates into CASSQDIRARGYTF.